These T cell receptor beta chains were read from a single sample in a study of graft-versus-host responses after intestinal transplantation. These TCRs' antigens remain unknown. TCRdb's copy holds only in-frame clones and misses some; the assay was immunoSEQ multiplex PCR. The sample has 90,000 to 130,000 clones; roughly 92% are singletons. Source: unstimulated CD4+ T cells sorted from spleen or lymph node cells, taken before transplant. All receptors derive from a human donor who was the organ donor for an intestinal transplant. Both conserved end residues are part of each CDR3. The D gene is left open where the match is weak. A row's size may be missing; if present it is once, few, many or a size class.

clone_size j_call v_call d_call cdr3_nt cdr3_aa
- TRBJ1-5 TRBV5-6 TRBD1 TGTGCCAGCAGCAAGACAGGGGGAACTATTAGCAATCAGCCCCAGCATTTT CASSKTGGTISNQPQHF
- TRBJ2-3 TRBV30 TRBD1 TGTGCCTGGAGTGTACAGGGGGCAGATACGCAGTATTTT CAWSVQGADTQYF
- TRBJ2-1 TRBV7-3 - TGTGCCAGCAGCTTAAGCGGGACGCATAACAATGAGCAGTTCTTC CASSLSGTHNNEQFF
- TRBJ1-1 TRBV27 TRBD1 TGTGCCAGCAGTTTATCGGTAGGGACAGCCCCTGAAGCTTTCTTT CASSLSVGTAPEAFF
few TRBJ1-5 TRBV10-3 - TGTGCCATCAGTGAGGGTAGCAATCAGCCCCAGCATTTT CAISEGSNQPQHF
- TRBJ2-2 TRBV7-2 TRBD2 TGTGCCAGCAGCTTAGTTCTAGCGGAGGTCGGGGAGCTGTTTTTT CASSLVLAEVGELFF
- TRBJ1-2 TRBV7-2 - TGTGCCAGCAGCGTCCTTAATGGCTACACCTTC CASSVLNGYTF
- TRBJ2-1 TRBV25-1 - TGTGCCAGCAGTGATAACGGCTTGGGGAATGAGCAGTTCTTC CASSDNGLGNEQFF
- TRBJ2-7 TRBV15 TRBD1 TGTGCCACCAGCAGAGAACAGGGGTACGAGCAGTACTTC CATSREQGYEQYF
- TRBJ2-7 TRBV4-2 - TGTGCCAGCAGCCAATGGGCGGGGCGCTACGAGCAGTACTTC CASSQWAGRYEQYF
- TRBJ2-1 TRBV28 TRBD2 TGTGCCAGCAGTTCCAGCGGGAGCTCCTACAATGAGCAGTTCTTC CASSSSGSSYNEQFF
few TRBJ2-7 TRBV6-1 TRBD1 TGTGCCAGCAGGACAGGGACCTACGAGCAGTACTTC CASRTGTYEQYF
once TRBJ2-3 TRBV6-1 - TGTGCCAGCAGTGAACCAACTACAGATACGCAGTATTTT CASSEPTTDTQYF
- TRBJ2-1 TRBV7-9 TRBD2 TGTGCCAGCAGCTTAGCGCGTGTCGAGCGGGAGGGCCTGGGGTTCTTC CASSLARVEREGLGFF
- TRBJ2-7 TRBV5-1 - TGCGCCAGCAGCCCGGCGAAGGGGCACTACGAGCAGTACTTC CASSPAKGHYEQYF
- TRBJ2-1 TRBV19 - TGTGCCAGTAGCCCGAGGAGTTTCTCCTACAATGAGCAGTTCTTC CASSPRSFSYNEQFF
- TRBJ1-2 TRBV5-1 TRBD1 TGCGCCAGCAGCTCCCGGACAGGGAGTTATGGCTACACCTTC CASSSRTGSYGYTF
- TRBJ2-5 TRBV7-9 TRBD1 TGTGCCAGCAGCCTGGACAGGGGAGCCCAGTACTTC CASSLDRGAQYF
- TRBJ2-7 TRBV7-8 - TGTGCCAGCAGCTCTACAGGGTCGGTTTACGAGCAGTACTTC CASSSTGSVYEQYF
- TRBJ1-1 TRBV19 - TGTGCCAGTAGTGTACGGGGCGGACACACTGAAGCTTTCTTT CASSVRGGHTEAFF
- TRBJ1-1 TRBV19 TRBD1 TGTGCCAGTAGTATAGAGGGACAGTTGAACACTGAAGCTTTCTTT CASSIEGQLNTEAFF
- TRBJ2-5 TRBV5-5 - TGTGCCAGCAGCTTGCTCCAGGGGCACTACCAAGAGACCCAGTACTTC CASSLLQGHYQETQYF
- TRBJ1-6 TRBV11-2 TRBD1 TGTGCCAGCAGCCAATACAGGGGTGAGTCACCCCTCCACTTT CASSQYRGESPLHF
- TRBJ1-1 TRBV19 - TGTGCCAGTAGTTCCACAGGGAACACTGAAGCTTTCTTT CASSSTGNTEAFF
- TRBJ1-1 TRBV6-6 - TGTGCCAGCAGTTACGAATGGAGAGCTTTCTTT CASSYEWRAFF
- TRBJ2-7 TRBV19 - TGTGCCAGTAGTAGCTCGGCCTACGAGCAGTACTTC CASSSSAYEQYF
- TRBJ1-1 TRBV18 - TGTGCCAGCTCCCCGCGGGGATCGAACACTGAAGCTTTCTTT CASSPRGSNTEAFF
- TRBJ2-2 TRBV5-1 TRBD2 TGCGCCAGCAGCTTGGGTCTTAGCGGGACGTCAGGGACCGGGGAGCTGTTTTTT CASSLGLSGTSGTGELFF
- TRBJ2-1 TRBV7-6 - TGTGCCACTAAGCGGACACAACTCTACAATGAGCAGTTCTTC CATKRTQLYNEQFF
- TRBJ1-2 TRBV25-1 TRBD1 TGTGCCAGCAGCCCCACCCTGCAGGGGGCAGGTGGCTACACCTTC CASSPTLQGAGGYTF
- TRBJ2-3 TRBV30 - TGTGCCTGGGGCTCTAGCACAGATACGCAGTATTTT CAWGSSTDTQYF
- TRBJ1-2 TRBV30 - TGTGCCTGGAGTCCGAACTATGGCTACACCTTC CAWSPNYGYTF
- TRBJ1-2 TRBV5-1 TRBD1 TGCGCCAGCAGCTCCGACAGGGATCTTAACTATGGCTACACCTTC CASSSDRDLNYGYTF
- TRBJ1-5 TRBV6-5 - TGTGCCAGCAGAACGGGGGGAGCTAAGCCCCAGCATTTT CASRTGGAKPQHF
- TRBJ2-7 TRBV5-1 TRBD2 TGCGCCAGCAGCTCAACTAGCGGGATATACGAGCAGTACTTC CASSSTSGIYEQYF
- TRBJ2-1 TRBV4-2 TRBD1 TGTGCCAGCAGCCAAGTTGGGGGACAGGGAATGTTCAATGAGCAGTTCTTC CASSQVGGQGMFNEQFF
- TRBJ2-5 TRBV30 - TGTGCCTGGAGTGGTGGAAGAAAAGAGACCCAGTACTTC CAWSGGRKETQYF
- TRBJ1-1 TRBV6-1 - TGTGCCAGCAGAATCGACGGATTGAACACTGAAGCTTTCTTT CASRIDGLNTEAFF
- TRBJ2-1 TRBV9 - TGTGCCAGCAGCCCAAGACAAGGGGAGGCCTACAATGAGCAGTTCTTC CASSPRQGEAYNEQFF
- TRBJ2-7 TRBV5-1 - TGCGCCAGCAGCACCGGGACTGCGGGGTACGAGCAGTACTTC CASSTGTAGYEQYF